The sequence of this T cell receptor (beta chain) was determined in a study of cytomegalovirus exposure and HLA in healthy donors. General observations from the study: Earlier analysis found most TCR beta V segments productive about 90% or about 30% of the time. HLA-A and HLA-B allele assignments for most subjects were reportedly predicted accurately using TCR beta sequences. Because they were indistinguishable, some V segments, including TRBV6-2 and TRBV6-3, were excluded.

It was with 60 Vbeta and 13 Jbeta primers that the PCR ran. Authors' methods: Unique TCR beta chains numbered approximately 80 million in a later analysis, with roughly 9.9 million shared. Measured with immunoSEQ multiplex PCR; TCRdb has only the in-frame clones, and not every one. That table supplies the V and J calls and clone size; D and trimming were determined from the DNA. The sample records fewer than 90,000 clones, around 74% being singletons. With respect to this clone: Its target is unknown.

Germline lookup yields CDR1 KGHSH and CDR2 LQKENI. V shed 3 bases, J shed 5 bases, and the junction held 7 bases outside the gene matches. The CDR3 spans 16 residues. The rearrangement uses TRBV18 and TRBJ2-1, with 10 bases fitting TRBD2. This TCR came from a man aged 30-40 years in good health and CMV-seropositive. Sample: PBMCs. Here the CDR3 reads CASSPTTSGVNNEQFF. CDR3 nucleotides: TGTGCCAGCTCACCGACTACTAGCGGGGTAAACAATGAGCAGTTCTTC. Full variable domain (rest looked up from reference TRBV18 and TRBJ2-1): NAGVMQNPRHLVRRRGQEARLRCSPMKGHSHVYWYRQLPEEGLKFMVYLQKENIIDESGMPKERFSAEFPKEGPSILRIQQVVRGDSAAYFCASSPTTSGVNNEQFFGPGTRLTVL.